Shown below are 15 T cell receptor beta chains from a single sample sequenced in a study of T-cell memory formation after mild COVID-19. MiXCR was run by TCRdb on the 5' RACE reads, yielding one entry per CDR3 protein. The sample contains 400,000 to 500,000 distinct CDR3 sequences, 20% of which appear only once. Sequencing was carried out using PBMCs or a T cell subset sorted from them (not recorded which). These receptors were obtained from an adult woman who had mild COVID-19 (a few samples of this study predate the infection). Cell type and time point are not known.

This clonotype was counted between two and nine times. The rearrangement joins TRBV12-3 or TRBV12-4 to TRBJ2-5; TRBD2 aligns across 10 bases. The V gene end was trimmed by 8 bases and the J gene end by 2 bases; junction bases not matched to a gene: 8. The CDR3 is 15 amino acids. CDR3: CASGTAGGWQETQYF. DNA of the CDR3: TGTGCCAGCGGGACAGCGGGGGGGTGGCAAGAGACCCAGTACTTC.

This chain joins TRBV15 and TRBJ2-1, with D possibly being TRBD1 (6 bases). V lost 1 base and J lost 4, with 14 bases in between. Germline-derived CDR1 and CDR2 are LNHNV and YYDKDF (reference sequence). CDR3 length: 16 amino acids. Here the CDR3 DNA reads TGTGCCACCAGCAGAGTTTATGGGGACACGTACAATGAGCAGTTCTTC. Its protein product is CATSRVYGDTYNEQFF.

This chain connects TRBV15 to TRBJ2-2; D is tentatively TRBD1 or TRBD2 (6 bases each). This CDR3 has 15 residues. The germline V gene has CDR1 LNHNV and CDR2 YYDKDF (reference sequence). V gave up 1 base and J gave up 7 bases, with 13 bases separating them. CDR3 sequence (DNA): TGTGCCACCAGCAGAGGTCTGGGGGGCTACGGGGAGCTGTTTTTT. Translated: CATSRGLGGYGELFF.

This clonotype was observed a handful of times. The chain's CDR3 is CASSLLTSPDSYNEQFF. Here the CDR3 DNA reads TGTGCCAGCAGCTTGTTGACTAGCCCTGACTCCTACAATGAGCAGTTCTTC. The chain couples TRBV5-5 to TRBJ2-1; TRBD2 matches 7 bases. The germline CDR1 and CDR2 sequences are SGHKS and YYEKEE (reference sequence). V trimming: 1 base; J trimming: 0 bases; junction bases outside the gene matches: 7. There are 17 residues in the CDR3.

This clonotype has more than one count but fewer than ten. This chain connects TRBV2 to TRBJ2-4, with D perhaps matching TRBD1 (6 bases). Germline V gene data show CDR1 as SNHLY and CDR2 as FYNNEI. V lost 6 bases and J lost 3, with 15 bases in between. The CDR3 runs to 15 residues. The CDR3 region has the DNA TGTGCCAGCAGACGACAGGATTCTGGCAAAAACATTCAGTACTTC. Translation: CASRRQDSGKNIQYF.

This clonotype has a handful of counts. V and J are TRBV4-1 and TRBJ2-5, with 10 bases identical to TRBD2. V was pared by 2 bases and J by 4 bases, with 7 bases of the junction left unmatched. There are 16 residues in the CDR3. CDR1 is MGHRA, CDR2 YSYEKL, per germline. For the CDR3, the DNA is TGCGCCAGCAGCCAATCCATAGCGGGGGGCCCAGAGACCCAGTACTTC. Protein sequence: CASSQSIAGGPETQYF.

The rearrangement links TRBV7-8 to TRBJ2-7, with D perhaps matching TRBD1 (5 bases). CDR3 length: 14 residues. V lost 7 bases to trimming and J lost 3 bases, with 16 bases between them. Germline CDR1 SGHVS, CDR2 FQNEAQ. The DNA of the CDR3 is TGTGCCAGCACCAAAACAGGTCCGGACTACGAGCAGTACTTC. Encoded protein: CASTKTGPDYEQYF.

The chain employs TRBV12-3 or TRBV12-4 and TRBJ1-2; D is uncertain. V shed 4 bases and J shed 3 bases, with 6 bases lying between them. The CDR3 extends over 12 amino acids. CDR3 loop: CASSSDYYGYTF. CDR3 DNA: TGTGCCAGCAGTTCAGATTACTATGGCTACACCTTC.

The chain is built from TRBV18 and TRBJ2-1; a possible D gene is TRBD2 (6 bases). Germline values: CDR1 KGHSH, CDR2 LQKENI. This CDR3 has 14 amino acids. V dropped 0 bases and J dropped 9 bases, with 12 bases sitting between them. This CDR3 is CASSPPGTGSEQFF. The CDR3 nucleotides read TGTGCCAGCTCACCACCGGGGACCGGGAGTGAGCAGTTCTTC. Filled out from reference TRBV18 and TRBJ2-1, the complete variable domain reads NAGVMQNPRHLVRRRGQEARLRCSPMKGHSHVYWYRQLPEEGLKFMVYLQKENIIDESGMPKERFSAEFPKEGPSILRIQQVVRGDSAAYFCASSPPGTGSEQFFGPGTRLTVL.

The table lists this clonotype with a few counts. The rearrangement joins TRBV6-2 or TRBV6-3 to TRBJ2-1, with 11 bases that match TRBD2. Trimming took 4 bases from V and 4 from J; bases not matched to a gene: 6. CDR1 is MNHEY, CDR2 SVGEGT, per germline. The CDR3 has 16 residues. The CDR3, as DNA: TGTGCCAGCAGTTCCGATAGCGGGAGGGGATACAATGAGCAGTTCTTC. This encodes CASSSDSGRGYNEQFF.

The chain couples TRBV5-1 to TRBJ2-3; 9 bases are shared with TRBD1. Trimming at V came to 3 bases and at J to 2 bases, leaving 4 bases not matched to a gene. Germline V gene data show CDR1 as SGHRS and CDR2 as YFSETQ. The CDR3 loop spans 15 amino acids. The CDR3 loop is CASSYRGRLTDTQYF. The CDR3, as DNA: TGCGCCAGCAGCTACAGGGGGCGCCTCACAGATACGCAGTATTTT.

This clonotype was seen more than once but under ten times. The chain links TRBV5-1 to TRBJ2-7; 7 nucleotides match TRBD2. V lost 4 bases and J lost 4; bases outside the gene matches: 8. The CDR3 contains 14 residues. Germline V CDR1 and CDR2: SGHRS, YFSETQ. CDR3 DNA sequence: TGCGCCAGCAGCCCCGCTAGCGGAGCGTACGAGCAGTACTTC. Its protein is CASSPASGAYEQYF.

The chain has TRBV7-6 and TRBJ2-3, with D perhaps assigned TRBD1 or TRBD2 (5 bases each). V dropped 3 bases and J dropped 0 bases, with 10 bases sitting between them. The CDR3 runs to 15 residues. Per the germline V gene, CDR1 is SGHVS and CDR2 is FNYEAQ. The DNA of the CDR3 is TGTGCCAGCAGCTTCACCGGGGACAGCACAGATACGCAGTATTTT. It codes for CASSFTGDSTDTQYF.

The chain couples TRBV29-1 to TRBJ2-1, with 15 bases aligning to TRBD2. CDR1 SQVTM and CDR2 ANQGSEA come from the germline V gene. This CDR3 comprises 16 residues. V lost 4 bases to trimming and J lost 4 bases; unmatched junction nucleotides: 5. CDR3 region: CSVGTSGRARYNEQFF. The CDR3 region has the DNA TGCAGCGTTGGGACTAGCGGGAGGGCCCGTTACAATGAGCAGTTCTTC.

The chain is built from TRBV20-1 and TRBJ2-1, with D possibly matching TRBD2 (5 bases). Trimming removed 3 bases at V and 3 bases at J, with 9 bases between. In germline, CDR1 is DFQATT, CDR2 SNEGSKA (reference sequence). This CDR3 is 13 amino acids long. CDR3 sequence: CSASTGVYNEQFF. CDR3 nucleotides: TGCAGTGCTAGTACCGGGGTCTACAATGAGCAGTTCTTC.